This T cell receptor (beta chain) was profiled in a study of cytomegalovirus exposure and HLA in healthy donors. Notes on the study in general: Analyses of presence and absence presupposed an approximately uniform sequencing depth across donors.

CDR3 length equals 13 residues. CDR1 and CDR2 from the germline V gene are SGHNT and YYREEE (reference sequence). J lost 8 bases, V lost 3 bases, and 2 bases had no gene match. This clone was seen only a few times. Antigen: not known. The study ran its PCR with 60 Vbeta and 13 Jbeta primers. TCRdb's table, derived via immunoSEQ multiplex PCR, lists solely in-frame clones and lacks some. Altogether around 180,000 clones are present, roughly 87% being singletons, with the ten largest covering 0.5% to 0.55%. The TCR sequence derives from a woman in her forties or fifties in good health and CMV-seronegative. V usage is TRBV5-4 and J usage is TRBJ2-2; 9 bases are a match to TRBD1. Material for sequencing was PBMCs. CDR3 nucleotide sequence: TGTGCCAGCAGCTCACAGGGGGCTGGGGAGCTGTTTTTT. Its protein product is CASSSQGAGELFF.